The present entry profiles one T cell receptor beta chain with its context. Sequencing used immunoSEQ multiplex PCR; TCRdb keeps in-frame clones, though not all of them. The table has around 83,000 clones, more than 70% seen once. This entry belongs to a study of blood T cell repertoires in COVID-19. The TCR comes from a woman aged 70-85 years with acute or convalescent COVID-19. The sample consisted of peripheral blood.

CDR3 in amino acids: CASSGANRGNTEAFF. The DNA for the CDR3 is TGTGCCAGCAGCGGAGCAAACAGGGGGAACACTGAAGCTTTCTTT. This chain links TRBV7-9 with TRBJ1-1, with TRBD1 identical over 7 bases. The V gene end was trimmed by 5 bases and the J gene end by 1 base; junction bases not matched to a gene: 7. CDR1 is SEHNR and CDR2 is FQNEAQ in the germline V gene (reference sequence). The CDR3 runs 15 residues.